The source of this T cell receptor (beta chain) is a study of blood T cell repertoires in COVID-19 (TCRdb year 2020). Turning to the overall study: Samples from collaborators originated in the United States, Italy and Spain and spanned both the acute and convalescent phases of COVID-19. The material from the prospective study consisted of cDNA or gDNA derived from T cells, B-cell-depleted T cells, or PBMCs. Deeply sampled blood TCRbeta repertoires from subjects exposed to, actively infected with, or recovered from COVID-19 were included in the dataset. The repertoires were made available in a free public database intended to serve as a resource for research on the immune response to SARS-CoV-2. The samples were drawn from the first 160 participants of the ongoing ImmuneRACE study and from some 1,300 subjects provided by 6 global collaborators. Nearly every sample came with metadata listing a de-identified subject ID, COVID-19 status, age in years and sex. Where available, HLA class I and class II types were taken from metadata supplied by the sample provider and were not determined by assay-based typing. Paper-wide results and their limitations: The quantity of clinical and demographic metadata differed by source and by participant and was supplied without curation.

The immunoSEQ Assay, a bias-controlled multiplex PCR, was used to amplify TCRbeta CDR3 regions from genomic DNA. For the original study's pipeline: The number of nucleated cells in each sample was estimated from the amplification of reference gene primers within the assay. To quantify the absolute abundance of each unique TCRbeta CDR3 rearrangement, sequence reads were collapsed and filtered. For each sample, productive Simpson clonality was calculated as the square root of Simpson's diversity index across productive rearrangements. The clones in this table, taken by TCRdb from immuneACCESS, are in-frame only. Not every clone is retained; where verified, under half of the shortfall comes from an unresolved V gene, and the cause of the rest is unknown. The DNA was the basis for D and trimming; V, J and clone size are from that table. The sample table holds approximately 250,000 clones, of which about 91% were seen once. Of the sample, more than 1% falls within the top ten clones.

Points on this clone: The antigen it recognizes is unknown. Base-call qualities are not available, and no considerably larger clone is one nucleotide away.

In the prospective study, participants were 18 to 89 years old, resided in fewer than 25 geographic areas of the United States, and were enrolled through a virtual design. Cohort assignment in the prospective study relied on participant-reported clinical history from a screening survey and a study questionnaire. Each participant in the prospective study had whole blood, serum and a nasopharyngeal or oropharyngeal swab collected by mobile phlebotomists. Participants in the prospective study had the option to provide additional blood draws and questionnaires over a roughly 2-month period. Prospective study blood samples were shipped either frozen or at room temperature before DNA extraction. From the germline V gene, CDR1 is SGHTA and CDR2 is FQGNSA. The CDR3 numbers 14 residues from cysteine through phenylalanine. Only the CDR3 DNA is retained, 42 bases long and in frame from the first base. V lost 6 bases and J lost 1 base; the stretch between them is 12 bases long.

This sequence was found in a woman between 40 and 50 years old with acute COVID-19. Sequencing was performed on PBMCs or T cells enriched from blood (not recorded which). Recombination connected TRBV7-2 to TRBJ1-1; TRBD1 might be the D gene, on 6 matching bases. The nucleotide sequence is TGTGCCAGCAGTCAGGGGACCCGGAACACTGAAGCTTTCTTT. Its translation reads: CASSQGTRNTEAFF.